One sample yielded the 10 T cell receptor beta chains listed below, sequenced in a study of CD4 T cells in relation to SARS-CoV-2 and coronaviruses. The unexposed donors gave CD4+ T cells in about 2011-2018, prior to COVID-19. Isolation of CD4+ T cells took place after 10 days in culture. Assay used: immunoSEQ multiplex PCR; TCRdb lists only in-frame clones, some missing. The sample lists about 22,000 clones, under 85% occurring once. Their antigens are not known. Material: CD4+ T cells from PBMCs, cultured in vitro. The receptor source for this set is a human donor in good health.

The gene calls are TRBV5-1 and TRBJ2-5; 8 nucleotides line up with TRBD1. The CDR3 loop spans 14 amino acids. The junction had 7 bases not matched to a gene; V was cut back by 3 bases and J by 6 bases. Per germline, CDR1 SGHRS and CDR2 YFSETQ. In DNA, the CDR3 is TGCGCCAGCAGCTCCGGACAGGGCGGAAAGACCCAGTACTTC. Translation: CASSSGQGGKTQYF.

The chain has TRBV19 and TRBJ1-1; D might be TRBD1 (5 bases). CDR3 size: 14 residues. Germline CDR1 reads LNHDA; CDR2 reads SQIVND (reference sequence). Trimming removed 4 bases at V and 3 bases at J, with 12 bases between. The CDR3 region is CASSTQGRDTEAFF. CDR3 in DNA: TGTGCCAGTAGTACCCAGGGTAGGGACACTGAAGCTTTCTTT.

The chain combines TRBV6-5 with TRBJ2-3, with TRBD2 matching 11 bases. Germline V gene lookup returns CDR1 MNHEY and CDR2 SVGAGI. The CDR3 totals 15 residues. V lost 8 bases to trimming and J lost 1 base; unmatched junction nucleotides: 5. DNA of the CDR3: TGTGCCAGCCGCTCACTAGCGGGAGGCACAGATACGCAGTATTTT. Protein: CASRSLAGGTDTQYF.

The rearrangement links TRBV19 to TRBJ1-5; D remains unclear. The CDR3 is 16 residues long. Germline-derived CDR1 and CDR2 are LNHDA and SQIVND (reference sequence). Trimming left V 3 bases short and J 5 bases short, with 17 bases between. The CDR3 DNA sequence: TGTGCCAGTAGTATGGATAACGAAGCAAGGTATCAGCCCCAGCATTTT. Translation: CASSMDNEARYQPQHF.

The genes are TRBV5-5 and TRBJ1-5, with a possible D match to TRBD1 (6 bases). Trimming cost V 0 bases and J 2 bases, with 12 bases left between them. Germline CDR1 SGHKS, CDR2 YYEKEE (reference sequence). CDR3 size: 16 residues. This chain's CDR3 is CASSLAQGPGNQPQHF. The CDR3 nucleotides read TGTGCCAGCAGCTTGGCCCAGGGGCCTGGCAATCAGCCCCAGCATTTT.

The chain couples TRBV5-1 to TRBJ2-2; D may be TRBD1 or TRBD2 (5 bases each). This CDR3 has 14 residues. V shed 4 bases and J shed 5 bases, with 12 bases lying between them. Looked up from germline, CDR1 is SGHRS and CDR2 is YFSETQ. Here the CDR3 reads CASSGGSRTGELFF. The CDR3 DNA is TGCGCCAGCAGCGGGGGATCGCGGACCGGGGAGCTGTTTTTT. The whole variable domain, filled in from reference TRBV5-1 and TRBJ2-2, reads KAGVTQTPRYLIKTRGQQVTLSCSPISGHRSVSWYQQTPGQGLQFLFEYFSETQRNKGNFPGRFSGRQFSNSRSEMNVSTLELGDSALYLCASSGGSRTGELFFGEGSRLTVL.

This chain uses TRBV19 with TRBJ2-5; 8 nucleotides match TRBD1. Per germline, CDR1 LNHDA and CDR2 SQIVND (reference sequence). The CDR3 has 13 amino acids. V lost 6 bases to trimming and J lost 2 bases; unmatched junction nucleotides: 2. The CDR3 here is CASSGQGQETQYF. CDR3 sequence (DNA): TGTGCCAGTAGCGGACAGGGTCAAGAGACCCAGTACTTC.

This clone occurred a few times. This chain links TRBV13 with TRBJ1-1; unclear D gene. This CDR3 region has 14 residues. Trimming pared 2 bases from V and 4 bases from J, leaving 11 bases between. Germline lookup yields CDR1 PRHDT and CDR2 FYEKMQ (reference sequence). The CDR3 region has the DNA TGTGCCAGCAGCTTAATCCGCGGGAGCACTGAAGCTTTCTTT. The encoded protein is CASSLIRGSTEAFF.

The V call is TRBV6-6, the J call TRBJ2-1, with D possibly TRBD2 on 6 matching bases. Germline lookup yields CDR1 MNHNY and CDR2 SVGAGI (reference sequence). Trimming took 8 bases from V and 7 from J, leaving 18 bases between them. This CDR3 has 14 amino acids. The CDR3, as DNA: TGTGCCAGCCGCGATAGGCGGGCGGGGAATGAGCAGTTCTTC. Translating it yields CASRDRRAGNEQFF.

V usage is TRBV13 and J usage is TRBJ2-7; a possible D gene is TRBD1 (5 bases). The CDR3 has 15 residues. Trimming cost V 2 bases and J 7 bases, with 18 bases left between them. The germline CDR1 and CDR2 sequences are PRHDT and FYEKMQ (reference sequence). CDR3 in amino acids: CASSLLRQGLGEQYF. The CDR3 nucleotides are TGTGCCAGCAGCTTATTACGGCAGGGTCTAGGAGAGCAGTACTTC.